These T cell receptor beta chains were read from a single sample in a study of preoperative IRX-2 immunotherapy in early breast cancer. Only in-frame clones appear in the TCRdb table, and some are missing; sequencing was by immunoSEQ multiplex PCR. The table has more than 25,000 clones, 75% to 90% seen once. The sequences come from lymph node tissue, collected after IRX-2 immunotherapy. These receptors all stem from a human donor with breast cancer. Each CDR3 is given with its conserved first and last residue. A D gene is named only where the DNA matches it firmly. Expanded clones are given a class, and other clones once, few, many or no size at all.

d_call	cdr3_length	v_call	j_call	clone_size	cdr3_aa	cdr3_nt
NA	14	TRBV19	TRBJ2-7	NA	CASSTHQGPYEQYF	TGTGCCAGTAGTACACACCAGGGGCCCTACGAGCAGTACTTC
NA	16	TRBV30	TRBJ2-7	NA	CAWSDRLNRGTYEQYF	TGTGCCTGGAGTGATAGGCTGAATAGGGGTACCTACGAGCAGTACTTC
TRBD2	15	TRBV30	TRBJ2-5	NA	CAWSAGGPSFETQYF	TGTGCCTGGAGCGCGGGGGGGCCTTCTTTTGAGACCCAGTACTTC
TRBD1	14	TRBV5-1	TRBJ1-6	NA	CASSWTGRNSPLHF	TGCGCCAGCAGCTGGACAGGGCGCAATTCACCCCTCCACTTT
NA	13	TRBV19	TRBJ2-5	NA	CASSGTPGETQYF	TGTGCCAGTAGCGGGACCCCTGGGGAGACCCAGTACTTC
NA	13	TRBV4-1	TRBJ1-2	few	CASSRSGIYGYTF	TGCGCCAGCAGCCGTTCGGGGATCTATGGCTACACCTTC
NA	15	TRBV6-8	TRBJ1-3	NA	CASRYRSGFGNTIYF	TGTGCCAGCAGGTACAGATCGGGATTCGGAAACACCATATATTTT
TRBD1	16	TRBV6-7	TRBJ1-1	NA	CATMDRGISTGTEAFF	TGTGCCACTATGGACAGGGGAATTTCCACCGGAACTGAAGCTTTCTTT
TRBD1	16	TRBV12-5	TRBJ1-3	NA	CASTPSGGTAGNTIYF	TGTGCCAGCACACCCTCGGGGGGGACAGCAGGAAACACCATATATTTT
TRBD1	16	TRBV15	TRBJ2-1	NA	CATSRAGGQGIFEQFF	TGTGCCACCAGCAGAGCAGGAGGACAGGGGATCTTTGAGCAGTTCTTC
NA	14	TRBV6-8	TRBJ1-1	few	CASSGMERNTEAFF	TGTGCCAGCAGTGGTATGGAAAGAAACACTGAAGCTTTCTTT
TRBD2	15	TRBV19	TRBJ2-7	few	CASSRTSGGAYEQYF	TGTGCCAGTAGTAGGACTAGCGGGGGGGCCTACGAGCAGTACTTC
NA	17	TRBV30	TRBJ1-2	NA	CAGRRGTRHFRGYGYTF	TGTGCCGGTAGGAGGGGGACTAGGCATTTTCGTGGCTATGGCTACACCTTC
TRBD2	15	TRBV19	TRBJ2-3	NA	CASSETSGGAHTQYF	TGTGCCAGTAGTGAGACTAGCGGGGGGGCACATACGCAGTATTTT
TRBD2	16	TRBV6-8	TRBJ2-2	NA	CASSPRLAVNTGELFF	TGTGCCAGCAGTCCCCGACTAGCGGTGAACACCGGGGAGCTGTTTTTT
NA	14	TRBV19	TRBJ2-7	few	CASSPEVGSYEQYF	TGTGCCAGTAGTCCTGAGGTGGGTAGCTACGAGCAGTACTTC
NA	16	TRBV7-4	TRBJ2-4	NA	CASSQERVVPKNIQYF	TGTGCCAGCAGCCAAGAGAGGGTCGTCCCCAAAAACATTCAGTACTTC
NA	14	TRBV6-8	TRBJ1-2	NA	CAVKPGSLNYGYTF	TGTGCCGTAAAGCCAGGATCTCTAAACTATGGCTACACCTTC